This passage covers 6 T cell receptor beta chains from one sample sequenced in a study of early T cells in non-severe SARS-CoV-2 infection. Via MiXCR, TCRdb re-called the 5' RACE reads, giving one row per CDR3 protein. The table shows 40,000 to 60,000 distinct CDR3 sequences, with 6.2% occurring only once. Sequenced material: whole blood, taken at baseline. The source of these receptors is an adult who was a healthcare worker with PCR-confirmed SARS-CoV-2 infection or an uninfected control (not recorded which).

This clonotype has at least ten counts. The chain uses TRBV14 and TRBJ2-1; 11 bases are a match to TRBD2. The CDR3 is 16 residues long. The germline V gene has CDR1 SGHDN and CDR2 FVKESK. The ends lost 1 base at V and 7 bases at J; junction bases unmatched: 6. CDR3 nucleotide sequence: TGTGCCAGCAGCCAAGGTTTGGGACTAGCGGAGAATGAGCAGTTCTTC. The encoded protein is CASSQGLGLAENEQFF. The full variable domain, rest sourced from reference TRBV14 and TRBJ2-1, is EAGVTQFPSHSVIEKGQTVTLRCDPISGHDNLYWYRRVMGKEIKFLLHFVKESKQDESGMPNNRFLAERTGGTYSTLKVQPAELEDSGVYFCASSQGLGLAENEQFFGPGTRLTVL.

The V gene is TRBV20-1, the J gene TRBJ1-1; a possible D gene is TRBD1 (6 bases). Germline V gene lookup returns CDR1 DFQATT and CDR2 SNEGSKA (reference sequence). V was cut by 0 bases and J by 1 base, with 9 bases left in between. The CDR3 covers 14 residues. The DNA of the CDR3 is TGCAGTGCTAGAGAGGGGGCCGGGAACACTGAAGCTTTCTTT. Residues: CSAREGAGNTEAFF.

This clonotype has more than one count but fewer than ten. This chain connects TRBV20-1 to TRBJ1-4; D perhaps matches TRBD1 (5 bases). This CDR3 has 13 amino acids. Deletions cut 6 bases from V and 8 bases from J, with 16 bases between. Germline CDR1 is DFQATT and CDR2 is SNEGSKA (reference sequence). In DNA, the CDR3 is TGCAGTGCCGAGGGGACCCCGGGCGAAAAACTGTTTTTT. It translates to CSAEGTPGEKLFF.

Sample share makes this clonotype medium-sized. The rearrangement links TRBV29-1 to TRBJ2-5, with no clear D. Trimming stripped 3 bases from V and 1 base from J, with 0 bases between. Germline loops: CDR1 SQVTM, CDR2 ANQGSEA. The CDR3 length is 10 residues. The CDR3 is CSVDQETQYF. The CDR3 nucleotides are TGCAGCGTTGACCAAGAGACCCAGTACTTC. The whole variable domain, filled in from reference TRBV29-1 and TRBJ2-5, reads SAVISQKPSRDICQRGTSLTIQCQVDSQVTMMFWYRQQPGQSLTLIATANQGSEATYESGFVIDKFPISRPNLTFSTLTVSNMSPEDSSIYLCSVDQETQYFGPGTRLLVL.

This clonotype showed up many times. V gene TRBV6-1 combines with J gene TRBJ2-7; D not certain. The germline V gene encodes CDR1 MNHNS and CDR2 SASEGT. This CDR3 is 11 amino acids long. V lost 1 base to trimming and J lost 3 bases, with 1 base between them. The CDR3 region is CASSEDYEQYF. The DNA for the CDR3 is TGTGCCAGCAGTGAAGACTACGAGCAGTACTTC.

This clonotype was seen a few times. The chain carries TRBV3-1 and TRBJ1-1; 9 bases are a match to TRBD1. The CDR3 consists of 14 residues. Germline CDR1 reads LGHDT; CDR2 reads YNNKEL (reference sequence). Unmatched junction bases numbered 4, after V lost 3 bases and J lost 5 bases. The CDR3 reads CASSHDRGRTEAFF. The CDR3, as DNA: TGTGCCAGCAGCCACGACAGGGGGAGGACTGAAGCTTTCTTT. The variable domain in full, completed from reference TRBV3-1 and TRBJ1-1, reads DTAVSQTPKYLVTQMGNDKSIKCEQNLGHDTMYWYKQDSKKFLKIMFSYNNKELIINETVPNRFSPKSPDKAHLNLHINSLELGDSAVYFCASSHDRGRTEAFFGQGTRLTVV.